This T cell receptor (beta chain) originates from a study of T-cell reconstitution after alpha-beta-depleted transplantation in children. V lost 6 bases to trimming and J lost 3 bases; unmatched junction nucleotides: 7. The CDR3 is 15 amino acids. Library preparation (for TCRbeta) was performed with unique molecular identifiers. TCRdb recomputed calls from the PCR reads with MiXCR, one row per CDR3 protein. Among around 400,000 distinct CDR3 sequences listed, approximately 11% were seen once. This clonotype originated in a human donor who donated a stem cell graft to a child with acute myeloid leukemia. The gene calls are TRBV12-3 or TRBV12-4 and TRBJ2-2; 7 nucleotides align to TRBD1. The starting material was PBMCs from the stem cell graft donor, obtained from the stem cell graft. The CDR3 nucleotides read TGTGCCAGCAGCGTTGACAGGGCCTACACCGGGGAGCTGTTTTTT. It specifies CASSVDRAYTGELFF.